Below are 12 T cell receptor beta chains sequenced from a single sample in a study of cytomegalovirus exposure and HLA in healthy donors. PCR used 60 Vbeta primers and 13 Jbeta primers. Repertoires were generated with immunoSEQ multiplex PCR, while TCRdb's copy carries only in-frame clones and drops some. This repertoire shows approximately 180,000 clones, more than 85% found once; its top ten account for about 1.7%. The sample was PBMCs. These TCRs come from a young woman in good health and CMV-seronegative.

V usage is TRBV10-3 and J usage is TRBJ1-6; D remains unclear. Germline CDR1 and CDR2: ENHRY and SYGVKD. Trimming shortened V by 0 bases and J by 6 bases, and 3 bases separated the two germline ends. The CDR3 spans 13 residues. The chain's CDR3 is CAISESLNSPLHF. For the CDR3, the DNA is TGTGCCATCAGTGAGTCCCTTAATTCACCCCTCCACTTT.

This clone has only one observation. This chain joins TRBV27 and TRBJ2-3; TRBD2 agrees at 11 bases. CDR3 length equals 16 residues. V shed 4 bases and J 8 bases; nucleotides not matched to a gene: 11. Looked up from germline, CDR1 is MNHEY and CDR2 is SMNVEV (reference sequence). The CDR3 region is CASSSYLLAGVATQYF. In DNA form, the CDR3 reads TGTGCCAGCAGTTCCTACCTACTAGCGGGAGTCGCTACGCAGTATTTT.

Notes on this clone: The junction shows a germline mismatch at one end, possibly a read error. This chain joins TRBV7-7 and TRBJ1-6, with D maybe TRBD1 (5 bases). The germline CDR1 and CDR2 sequences are SSHAT and FNYEAQ (reference sequence). This CDR3 region has 15 residues. CDR3 nucleotides: TGTGCTAGCAGCTTAGGCAGGGTCGGTAATTCACCCCTCCACTTT. Amino acids: CASSLGRVGNSPLHF.

V and J are TRBV7-9 and TRBJ1-1; 7 positions agree with TRBD1. CDR3 length: 14 amino acids. Trimming removed 3 bases from V and 3 bases from J; junction bases left unmatched: 4. CDR1 and CDR2 (germline): SEHNR, FQNEAQ (reference sequence). CDR3 in amino acids: CASSFGQDYTEAFF. CDR3 in DNA: TGTGCCAGCAGCTTTGGACAGGATTACACTGAAGCTTTCTTT. Full variable domain (missing parts from reference TRBV7-9 and TRBJ1-1): DTGVSQNPRHKITKRGQNVTFRCDPISEHNRLYWYRQTLGQGPEFLTYFQNEAQLEKSRLLSDRFSAERPKGSFSTLEIQRTEQGDSAMYLCASSFGQDYTEAFFGQGTRLTVV.

The gene calls are TRBV6-5 and TRBJ2-2; tentatively, D is TRBD1 (5 bases). With 3 bases removed from V and 4 bases from J, the gap between germline ends came to 12 bases. The CDR3 covers 15 residues. Germline values: CDR1 MNHEY, CDR2 SVGAGI. The CDR3 protein is CASSYGQGGTGELFF. CDR3 nucleotides: TGTGCCAGCAGTTATGGGCAGGGTGGCACCGGGGAGCTGTTTTTT.

The rearrangement uses TRBV5-5 and TRBJ1-4; D not resolved. The CDR3 has 13 residues. From germline, CDR1 is SGHKS and CDR2 YYEKEE (reference sequence). With 2 bases removed from V and 3 bases from J, the gap between germline ends came to 5 bases. For the CDR3, the DNA is TGTGCCAGCAGCTTTTTAGCTAATGAAAAACTGTTTTTT. The encoded protein is CASSFLANEKLFF.

J is TRBJ2-3 and V is TRBV4-3; 9 bases agree with TRBD2. The CDR3 consists of 16 residues. V lost 0 bases and J lost 3; bases outside the gene matches: 4. CDR1 and CDR2 (germline): LGHNA, YSLEER. This CDR3 reads CASSQDAGGVTDTQYF. For the CDR3, the DNA is TGCGCCAGCAGCCAAGACGCGGGAGGGGTGACAGATACGCAGTATTTT.

The chain carries TRBV5-1 and TRBJ1-1, with TRBD1 matching over 7 bases. CDR1 is SGHRS and CDR2 is YFSETQ in the germline V gene. V lost 4 bases, J lost 1 base, and 4 bases stayed unmatched. CDR3 length: 14 residues. CDR3 bases: TGCGCCAGCAGCCAGGGGGTGGGGAACACTGAAGCTTTCTTT. Amino acid sequence: CASSQGVGNTEAFF.

The chain carries TRBV30 and TRBJ1-1, with D possibly being TRBD1 (5 bases). The germline gives CDR1 GTSNPN, CDR2 SVGIG (reference sequence). The ends were cut back, 4 bases at V and 3 bases at J, with 12 bases in the middle. The CDR3 is 13 residues long. The CDR3: CAWTVGGYTEAFF. CDR3 nucleotides: TGTGCCTGGACCGTGGGGGGGTACACTGAAGCTTTCTTT.

This chain links TRBV5-4 with TRBJ2-5; 8 bases map to TRBD1. The J call may be in error: the DNA end matches TRBJ2-7 better. The CDR3 length is 15 residues. Germline lookup yields CDR1 SGHNT and CDR2 YYREEE (reference sequence). CDR3 protein: CASSLRTGNPYEQYF. The DNA of the CDR3 is TGTGCCAGCAGCCTGCGGACAGGGAACCCCTACGAGCAGTACTTC.

The V and J genes are TRBV7-2 and TRBJ1-1; 9 nucleotides match TRBD1. The germline V gene encodes CDR1 SGHTA and CDR2 FQGNSA. The CDR3 has 16 amino acids. V trimming: 5 bases; J trimming: 5 bases; junction bases outside the gene matches: 12. Written as DNA, the CDR3 is TGTGCCAGCAGCCCAATCCCGGGACAGGGTAATACTGAAGCTTTCTTT. This translates into CASSPIPGQGNTEAFF.

The gene calls are TRBV21-1 and TRBJ1-6; TRBD1 was called by the table and not checked on the DNA. TRBV21-1 is classified as a pseudogene. CDR3 size: 15 residues. The CDR3 DNA follows: TGTGCCAGCAGCACGAGGGACAGTAATAATTCACCCCTCCACTTT. It codes for CASSTRDSNNSPLHF.